The 2 T cell receptor beta chains listed next were all sequenced from one sample in a study of blood T cell repertoires in COVID-19. Some clones are missing from TCRdb's copy, which holds only in-frame ones; the method was immunoSEQ multiplex PCR. The sample records 200,000 to 300,000 clones, approximately 78% being singletons. Sequencing was done on a sample of peripheral blood. The receptors stem from a woman aged 55 to 70 with active or convalescent COVID-19.

CDR3 sequence reads: CASSLQGARDEQYF. In DNA form, the CDR3 reads TGTGCCAGCAGCTTACAGGGGGCGCGGGACGAGCAGTACTTC. V and J are TRBV7-9 and TRBJ2-7; 8 nucleotides line up with TRBD1. Per germline, CDR1 SEHNR and CDR2 FQNEAQ (reference sequence). The CDR3 runs 14 residues. Trimming at V came to 2 bases and at J to 5 bases, leaving 5 bases not matched to a gene.

The chain carries TRBV3-1 (or the pseudogene TRBV3-2) and TRBJ2-7; the match to TRBD2 covers 8 bases. The trim removed 4 bases at V and 2 bases at J, leaving 28 bases unmatched. The V gene's germline CDR1 is LGHDT and CDR2 YNNKEL (reference sequence). This CDR3 has 22 residues. The DNA for the CDR3 is TGTGCCAGCAGCCTTTTTGGAAGTTTAACTTATGGGGGCGGGGGGCGCCCCTACGAGCAGTACTTC. Encoded protein: CASSLFGSLTYGGGGRPYEQYF.